This T cell receptor (beta chain) was recorded in a study of cytomegalovirus exposure and HLA in healthy donors. Study-wide results and limits: Cytomegalovirus-associated TCR beta chains were listed, numbering roughly 150.

A note on this clone: Its cognate antigen is unknown.

Trimming took 0 bases from V and 2 from J, leaving 17 bases between them. This CDR3 comprises 18 residues. CDR1 and CDR2 (germline): LNHNV, YYDKDF (reference sequence). Libraries were prepared by immunoSEQ multiplex PCR; TCRdb keeps only in-frame clonotypes and omits some of them. The sample has 150,000 or so clones, approximately 87% seen once. This chain uses TRBV15 with TRBJ1-5; D is perhaps TRBD1 (6 bases). The sequence was obtained from a woman aged 25 to 45 in good health and CMV-seronegative. The sequenced material came from PBMCs. DNA for the CDR3: TGTGCCACCAGCAGAGATAGGGGGGGAGTTGGTGGCAATCAGCCCCAGCATTTT. Residues: CATSRDRGGVGGNQPQHF.